The source of this T cell receptor beta chain is a study of liver allograft versus peripheral blood T cells. Study-wide context: Repertoires from peripheral blood of liver transplant recipients were compared with those inside their transplanted livers. General study findings and limits: There were reportedly differences between T cell receptor repertoires inside liver allografts and those in peripheral blood.

With regard to this clonotype: Its antigen remains unidentified.

TCRdb recomputed calls from the reads with MiXCR, one row per CDR3 protein. In the table there are about 13,000 distinct CDR3 sequences, over 15% of which are singletons. This TCR derives from a human patient who had a liver transplant. Some T cells may be the graft donor's.

The chain's CDR3 is CASSSSGTEGFSGANVLTF. The CDR3 DNA reads TGTGCCAGCAGTTCATCCGGGACAGAGGGTTTTTCTGGGGCCAACGTCCTGACTTTC. The V call is TRBV28, the J call TRBJ2-6, with TRBD1 matching over 7 bases. V trimming: 4 bases; J trimming: 1 base; junction bases outside the gene matches: 13. This CDR3 comprises 19 residues. Germline CDR1 MDHEN, CDR2 SYDVKM.